The 20 T cell receptor beta chains below all came from one sample that was sequenced in a study of shared clonotypes between healthy human individuals. Repertoires were generated with immunoSEQ multiplex PCR, while TCRdb's copy carries only in-frame clones and drops some. The sample records some 1,400,000 clones, over 95% being singletons. The sample taken for sequencing was naive CD4+ T cells sorted from blood. Specified subset: CD45RA+ positively selected. All receptors derive from a man aged 30-40 years in good health.

This clone was observed a single time. The CDR3 region is CASRGTGSGRGYTF. The CDR3 DNA is TGTGCCAGCAGGGGGACAGGGTCCGGGCGTGGCTACACCTTC. The rearrangement links TRBV28 to TRBJ1-2, with TRBD1 identical over 9 bases. Germline lookup yields CDR1 MDHEN and CDR2 SYDVKM. J gave up 7 bases and V 6 bases, and 9 bases lay outside the gene matches. This CDR3 is built from 14 residues.

This chain links TRBV9 with TRBJ2-2; D ambiguous. Germline values: CDR1 SGDLS, CDR2 YYNGEE. The V end lost 0 bases, the J end lost 4 bases, and 10 bases lay between the germline ends. The CDR3 is made up of 15 amino acids. Here the CDR3 reads CASSVAPLFTGELFF. For the CDR3, the DNA is TGTGCCAGCAGCGTAGCCCCTCTGTTCACCGGGGAGCTGTTTTTT. Together with reference TRBV9 and TRBJ2-2, the CDR3 gives the full variable domain: DSGVTQTPKHLITATGQRVTLRCSPRSGDLSVYWYQQSLDQGLQFLIQYYNGEERAKGNILERFSAQQFPDLHSELNLSSLELGDSALYFCASSVAPLFTGELFFGEGSRLTVL.

The rearrangement uses TRBV7-6 and TRBJ2-2; D is ambiguous. The CDR3 sequence is 16 residues long. Per the germline V gene, CDR1 is SGHVS and CDR2 is FNYEAQ. Between the trimmed V and J ends, which lost 4 bases and 1 base, there was a span of 13 bases. CDR3 residues: CASSSRISRNTGELFF. As DNA, the CDR3 is TGTGCCAGCAGCTCACGGATTTCTAGGAACACCGGGGAGCTGTTTTTT.

The chain couples TRBV28 to TRBJ1-5; D is possibly TRBD1 (6 bases). Per germline, CDR1 MDHEN and CDR2 SYDVKM. The CDR3 is 16 amino acids. V shed 1 base and J shed 2 bases, with 12 bases lying between them. CDR3 region: CASSLLRGSGNQPQHF. The CDR3 DNA reads TGTGCCAGCAGTTTATTGAGGGGGTCTGGCAATCAGCCCCAGCATTTT.

A word on this clone: Additional DNA sequences in this sample encode the identical CDR3. V is TRBV9 and J is TRBJ2-7, with a possible D match to TRBD1 (6 bases). The CDR3 length is 14 residues. Germline V gene sequence: CDR1 SGDLS, CDR2 YYNGEE. Trimming left V 4 bases short and J 1 base short, with 12 bases between. The DNA of the CDR3 is TGTGCCAGCAGCCCCGGGACATCTTCCTACGAGCAGTACTTC. Translating gives CASSPGTSSYEQYF. The full variable domain, rest sourced from reference TRBV9 and TRBJ2-7, is DSGVTQTPKHLITATGQRVTLRCSPRSGDLSVYWYQQSLDQGLQFLIQYYNGEERAKGNILERFSAQQFPDLHSELNLSSLELGDSALYFCASSPGTSSYEQYFGPGTRLTVT.

V gene TRBV16 combines with J gene TRBJ2-7; TRBD2 aligns across 8 bases. Germline CDR1 and CDR2: KGHSY and FQNENV. Trimming at V came to 1 base and at J to 3 bases, leaving 8 bases not matched to a gene. The CDR3 sequence is 16 residues long. Written as DNA, the CDR3 is TGTGCCAGCAGCCAATGGGAGGCTAGCGGGCTCTACGAGCAGTACTTC. It specifies CASSQWEASGLYEQYF. Full variable domain (missing parts from reference TRBV16 and TRBJ2-7): GEEVAQTPKHLVRGEGQKAKLYCAPIKGHSYVFWYQQVLKNEFKFLISFQNENVFDETGMPKERFSAKCLPNSPCSLEIQATKLEDSAVYFCASSQWEASGLYEQYFGPGTRLTVT.

The V call is TRBV25-1, the J call TRBJ1-5; D gene unclear. CDR1 and CDR2 from the germline V gene are MGHDK and SYGVNS. The CDR3 is 14 residues long. Deletions cut 1 base from V and 7 bases from J, with 11 bases between. The CDR3 protein is CASSESGGFQPQHF. CDR3 coding DNA: TGTGCCAGCAGTGAATCGGGAGGGTTCCAGCCCCAGCATTTT.

The rearrangement joins TRBV19 to TRBJ2-1, with 10 bases matching TRBD1. The ends lost 5 bases at V and 8 bases at J; junction bases unmatched: 9. This CDR3 is built from 15 residues. From germline, CDR1 is LNHDA and CDR2 SQIVND (reference sequence). In nucleotides, the CDR3 is TGTGCCAGTAGTGCCCCGGGACAGGGGATGTATGAGCAGTTCTTC. Amino acids: CASSAPGQGMYEQFF.

The chain combines TRBV10-3 with TRBJ2-7; tentatively, D is TRBD2 (6 bases). V lost 10 bases to trimming and J lost 0 bases, with 10 bases between them. Germline CDR1 and CDR2: ENHRY and SYGVKD. The CDR3 length is 12 residues. In nucleotides, the CDR3 is TGTGCCACGACGACTAGCTCCTACGAGCAGTACTTC. Translating gives CATTTSSYEQYF.

The rearrangement uses TRBV5-1 and TRBJ2-2, with 10 nucleotides matching TRBD1. Per germline, CDR1 SGHRS and CDR2 YFSETQ. The CDR3 consists of 15 residues. V shed 4 bases, J shed 6 bases, and the junction held 6 bases outside the gene matches. For the CDR3, the DNA is TGCGCCAGCAGCCAGGGACAGGGGATCGCCGGGGAGCTGTTTTTT. Amino acids: CASSQGQGIAGELFF.

The chain joins TRBV29-1 to TRBJ1-1; D gene uncertain. The CDR3 sequence is 11 residues long. CDR1 is SQVTM and CDR2 is ANQGSEA in the germline V gene. V lost 7 bases to trimming and J lost 10 bases, with 16 bases between them. CDR3 DNA sequence: TGCAGCGGCCGTGGGGTTAGTGGAGCTTTCTTT. It translates to CSGRGVSGAFF.

The chain is built from TRBV18 and TRBJ2-4; D not resolved. The V gene lost 1 base and the J gene lost 5 bases, with 12 bases spanning the gap. The germline CDR1 and CDR2 sequences are KGHSH and LQKENI. The CDR3 contains 15 residues. The CDR3 loop reads CASSPQNGAENIQYF. CDR3 bases: TGTGCCAGCTCACCACAGAACGGTGCCGAAAACATTCAGTACTTC.

This clone was recorded only once. V gene TRBV7-3 combines with J gene TRBJ2-2, with D uncertain. The V end was cut by 1 base, the J end by 1 base, with 7 bases between. The CDR3 has 15 residues. CDR1 is SGHTA and CDR2 is FQGTGA in the germline V gene. CDR3 protein: CASSLIPRNTGELFF. The DNA of the CDR3 is TGTGCCAGCAGCTTAATTCCCCGGAACACCGGGGAGCTGTTTTTT.

The chain uses TRBV5-1 and TRBJ2-1; 13 bases match TRBD2. The J segment lost 7 bases and the V segment lost 4 bases, leaving 11 bases of the junction unmatched. The CDR3 extends over 17 amino acids. Germline V CDR1 and CDR2: SGHRS, YFSETQ. The CDR3 here is CASSIRTSGSTRNEQFF. Written as DNA, the CDR3 is TGCGCCAGCAGCATCCGGACTAGCGGGAGTACCAGGAATGAGCAGTTCTTC.

The gene calls are TRBV11-2 and TRBJ2-5; tentative D call: TRBD1 (7 bases). This CDR3 is built from 16 residues. Trimming pared 1 base from V and 2 bases from J, leaving 14 bases between. Germline CDR1 reads SGHAT; CDR2 reads FQNNGV. The CDR3 loop is CASSLVAGQLQETQYF. The CDR3 coding sequence is TGTGCCAGCAGCTTAGTCGCGGGACAGCTACAAGAGACCCAGTACTTC.

The chain is built from TRBV10-2 and TRBJ1-4; perhaps TRBD1 as D (5 bases). Germline values: CDR1 WSHSY, CDR2 SAAADI. The CDR3 length is 15 residues. The V end lost 0 bases, the J end lost 7 bases, and 12 bases lay between the germline ends. The CDR3 sequence is CASSESQGLLEKLFF. CDR3 in DNA: TGCGCCAGCAGTGAGTCGCAGGGATTACTTGAAAAACTGTTTTTT.

The chain uses TRBV5-1 and TRBJ2-5; no clear D. The CDR3 has 16 residues. Germline V gene lookup returns CDR1 SGHRS and CDR2 YFSETQ. Trimming left V 0 bases short and J 5 bases short, with 17 bases between. The CDR3 loop reads CASSLEIGALGETQYF. CDR3 coding DNA: TGCGCCAGCAGCTTGGAAATTGGAGCCCTGGGGGAGACCCAGTACTTC. Together with reference TRBV5-1 and TRBJ2-5, the CDR3 gives the full variable domain: KAGVTQTPRYLIKTRGQQVTLSCSPISGHRSVSWYQQTPGQGLQFLFEYFSETQRNKGNFPGRFSGRQFSNSRSEMNVSTLELGDSALYLCASSLEIGALGETQYFGPGTRLLVL.

This clone was counted once. CDR3 loop: CASRPGTGGISDYNEQFF. CDR3 bases: TGCGCCAGCAGACCCGGGACAGGGGGAATATCAGATTACAATGAGCAGTTCTTC. The chain links TRBV5-1 to TRBJ2-1; 11 positions agree with TRBD1. The CDR3 loop spans 18 amino acids. Per the germline V gene, CDR1 is SGHRS and CDR2 is YFSETQ. V gave up 5 bases and J gave up 4 bases; unmatched junction bases: 14.

This rearrangement joins TRBV5-6 to TRBJ1-1, with a weak D call TRBD1 (6 bases). Trimming took 4 bases from V and 7 from J, leaving 11 bases between them. CDR1 and CDR2 from the germline V gene are SGHDT and YYEEEE. This CDR3 spans 12 amino acids. The CDR3 DNA reads as TGTGCCAGCAGCGACAGGCCCGGTGAAGCTTTCTTT. Amino acid sequence: CASSDRPGEAFF.

The rearrangement links TRBV5-1 to TRBJ1-1; the match to TRBD1 covers 9 bases. The trim removed 4 bases at V and 6 bases at J, leaving 16 bases unmatched. This CDR3 contains 17 residues. CDR1 and CDR2 from the germline V gene are SGHRS and YFSETQ. The CDR3 DNA is TGCGCCAGCAGCGCGAGGAGTCCGGGACAGGGATCTGCTGAAGCTTTCTTT. Translating gives CASSARSPGQGSAEAFF.